This record covers a single T cell receptor beta chain. Clones were sequenced by immunoSEQ multiplex PCR, and TCRdb holds only the in-frame ones, with some missing. Among approximately 70,000 clones listed, roughly nine tenths were seen once. The data originate from a study of OX40 agonist ivuxolimab in advanced cancers. This CDR3 contains 12 residues. CDR1 is SGHVS, CDR2 FNYEAQ, per germline. The TCR sequence derives from an adult with an advanced solid tumor such as melanoma, head and neck, liver or kidney cancer. The source material was CD4+ or CD8+ T cells sorted from blood, sampled in a trial of the OX40 agonist ivuxolimab. The chain has TRBV7-6 and TRBJ2-5; D is unresolved. The end of the DNA aligns better with TRBJ2-7, so the J call may be wrong. The CDR3: CASSLAPYEQYF. The CDR3 coding sequence is TGTGCCAGCAGCTTAGCACCGTACGAGCAGTACTTC.